This T cell receptor (beta chain) was captured by sequencing in a study of long-term antiretroviral therapy in people with HIV. Running of the v3.0 immunoSEQ assay took place at survey level. Method: immunoSEQ multiplex PCR; TCRdb's copy keeps in-frame clones and lacks some. The profile shows under 20,000 clones, 91% of them singletons. Study results and caveats: Clones that had undergone expansion before ART dominated the repertoire at all time points. Information pertaining to ART adherence, viral resistance or therapeutic modifications was not obtained.

With regard to this clone: The antigen is undetermined.

There were about 0.95-11 million cryopreserved PBMC in the samples before DNA extraction. The CDR3 is 17 residues long. Germline V gives CDR1 LNHNV, CDR2 YYDKDF (reference sequence). V lost 0 bases, J lost 2 bases, and 16 bases lay in between. The receptor was isolated from a man over 45 with HIV. This chain uses TRBV15 with TRBJ1-2; possibly TRBD1 for D (5 bases). Sequenced here: unsorted PBMCs, sampled 3 years after starting antiretroviral therapy. In nucleotides, the CDR3 is TGTGCCACCAGCAGAGATTGGGGCGGGACGTCCAACTATGGCTACACCTTC. Its translation is CATSRDWGGTSNYGYTF.